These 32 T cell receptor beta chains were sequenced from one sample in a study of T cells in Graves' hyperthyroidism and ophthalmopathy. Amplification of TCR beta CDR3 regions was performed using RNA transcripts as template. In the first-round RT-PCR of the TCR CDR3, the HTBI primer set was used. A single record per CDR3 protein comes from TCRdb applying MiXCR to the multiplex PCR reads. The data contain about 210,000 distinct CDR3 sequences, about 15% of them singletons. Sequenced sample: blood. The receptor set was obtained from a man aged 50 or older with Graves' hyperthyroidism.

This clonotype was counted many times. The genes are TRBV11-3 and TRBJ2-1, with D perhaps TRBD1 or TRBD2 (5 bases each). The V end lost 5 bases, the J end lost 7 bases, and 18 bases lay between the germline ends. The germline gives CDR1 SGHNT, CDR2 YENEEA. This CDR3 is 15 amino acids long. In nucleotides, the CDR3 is TGTGCCAGCAGCACTAGGTTGAGGGGAGTGAATGAGCAGTTCTTC. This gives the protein CASSTRLRGVNEQFF.

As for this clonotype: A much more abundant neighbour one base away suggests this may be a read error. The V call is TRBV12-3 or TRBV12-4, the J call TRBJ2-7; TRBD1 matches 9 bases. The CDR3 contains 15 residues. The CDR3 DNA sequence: TGTCCCAGCAGTTCCCCGGACAGGGGTTTTTACGAGCAGTACTTC. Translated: CPSSSPDRGFYEQYF.

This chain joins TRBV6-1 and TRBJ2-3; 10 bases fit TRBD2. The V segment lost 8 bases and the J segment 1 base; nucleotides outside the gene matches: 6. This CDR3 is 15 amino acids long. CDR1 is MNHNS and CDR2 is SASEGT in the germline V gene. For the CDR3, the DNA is TGTGCCAGCTGGGCCGGGACTAGCGGCACAGATACGCAGTATTTT. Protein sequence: CASWAGTSGTDTQYF.

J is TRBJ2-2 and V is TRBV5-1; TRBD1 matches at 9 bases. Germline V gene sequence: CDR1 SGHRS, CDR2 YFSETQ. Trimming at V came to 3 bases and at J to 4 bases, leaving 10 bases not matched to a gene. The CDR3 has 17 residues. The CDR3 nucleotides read TGCGCCAGCAGCTCCACCCAAGGACAGGGGAGCACCGGGGAGCTGTTTTTT. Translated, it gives CASSSTQGQGSTGELFF.

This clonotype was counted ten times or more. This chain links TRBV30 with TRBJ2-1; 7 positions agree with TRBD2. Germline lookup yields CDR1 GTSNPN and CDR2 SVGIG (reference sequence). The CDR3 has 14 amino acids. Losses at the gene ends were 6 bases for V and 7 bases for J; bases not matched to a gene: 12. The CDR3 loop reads CACSTWEGRNEQFF. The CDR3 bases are TGTGCCTGCAGTACGTGGGAGGGAAGGAATGAGCAGTTCTTC.

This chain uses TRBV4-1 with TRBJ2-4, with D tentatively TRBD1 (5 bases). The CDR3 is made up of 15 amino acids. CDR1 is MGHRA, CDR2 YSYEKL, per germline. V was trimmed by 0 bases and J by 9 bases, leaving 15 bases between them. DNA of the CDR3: TGCGCCAGCAGCCAAGAGTATGGGGCCCACAGCATTCAGTACTTC. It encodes CASSQEYGAHSIQYF.

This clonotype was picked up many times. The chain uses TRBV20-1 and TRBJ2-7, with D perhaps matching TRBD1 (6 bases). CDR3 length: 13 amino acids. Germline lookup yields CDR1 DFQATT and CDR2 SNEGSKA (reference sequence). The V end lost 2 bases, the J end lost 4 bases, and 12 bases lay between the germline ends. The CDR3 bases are TGCAGTGCTAGATCCGGACAGTTTTACGAGCAGTACTTC. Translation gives CSARSGQFYEQYF.

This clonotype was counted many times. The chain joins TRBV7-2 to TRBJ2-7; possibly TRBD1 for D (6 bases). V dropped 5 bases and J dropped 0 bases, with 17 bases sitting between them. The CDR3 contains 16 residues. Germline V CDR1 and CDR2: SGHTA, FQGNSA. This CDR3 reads CASSQLGADGSYEQYF. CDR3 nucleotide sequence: TGTGCCAGCAGCCAACTGGGGGCAGACGGCTCCTACGAGCAGTACTTC. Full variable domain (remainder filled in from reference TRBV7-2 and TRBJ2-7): GAGVSQSPSNKVTEKGKDVELRCDPISGHTALYWYRQSLGQGLEFLIYFQGNSAPDKSGLPSDRFSAERTGGSVSTLTIQRTQQEDSAVYLCASSQLGADGSYEQYFGPGTRLTVT.

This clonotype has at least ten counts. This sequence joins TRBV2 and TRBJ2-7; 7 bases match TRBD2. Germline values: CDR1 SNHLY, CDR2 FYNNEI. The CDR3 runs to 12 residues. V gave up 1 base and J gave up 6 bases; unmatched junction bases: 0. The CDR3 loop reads CASSEGGGEQYF. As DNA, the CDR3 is TGTGCCAGCAGTGAAGGGGGGGGCGAGCAGTACTTC.

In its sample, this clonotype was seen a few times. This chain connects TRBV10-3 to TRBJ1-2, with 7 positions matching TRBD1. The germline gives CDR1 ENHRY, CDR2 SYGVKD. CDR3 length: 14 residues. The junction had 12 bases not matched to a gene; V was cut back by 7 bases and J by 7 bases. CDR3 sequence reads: CAINPGQLSGGYTF. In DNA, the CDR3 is TGTGCCATCAACCCGGGACAGTTGTCGGGTGGCTACACCTTC.

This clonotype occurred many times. The CDR3 nucleotides are TGCAGTGTCCCGGGTAGGGTCAATGAGCAGTTCTTC. Its translation is CSVPGRVNEQFF. The chain carries TRBV20-1 and TRBJ2-1; D gene uncertain. The CDR3 is 12 amino acids. V lost 7 bases and J 6 bases, leaving 13 bases between the germline ends. CDR1 is DFQATT and CDR2 is SNEGSKA in the germline V gene (reference sequence).

In DNA form, the CDR3 reads TGTGCCAGCACCCAAAAATGGCAGGGGTCAAATAATTCACCCCTCCACTTT. This gives the protein CASTQKWQGSNNSPLHF. This chain links TRBV6-1 with TRBJ1-6, with TRBD1 as a possible D gene (6 bases). CDR1 is MNHNS and CDR2 is SASEGT in the germline V gene. This CDR3 is built from 17 residues. Between the trimmed V and J ends, which lost 7 bases and 5 bases, there was a span of 21 bases.

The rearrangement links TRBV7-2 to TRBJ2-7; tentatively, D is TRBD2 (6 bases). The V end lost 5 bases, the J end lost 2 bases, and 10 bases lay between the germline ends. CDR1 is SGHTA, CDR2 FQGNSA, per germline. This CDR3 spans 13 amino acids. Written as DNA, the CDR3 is TGTGCCAGCAGCATGAGACTAGCCTACGAGCAGTACTTC. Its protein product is CASSMRLAYEQYF.

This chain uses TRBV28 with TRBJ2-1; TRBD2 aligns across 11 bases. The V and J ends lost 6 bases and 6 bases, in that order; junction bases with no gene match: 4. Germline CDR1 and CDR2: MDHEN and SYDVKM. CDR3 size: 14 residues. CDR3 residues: CASRLAGAVNEQFF. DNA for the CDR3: TGTGCCAGCAGACTAGCGGGAGCGGTCAATGAGCAGTTCTTC.

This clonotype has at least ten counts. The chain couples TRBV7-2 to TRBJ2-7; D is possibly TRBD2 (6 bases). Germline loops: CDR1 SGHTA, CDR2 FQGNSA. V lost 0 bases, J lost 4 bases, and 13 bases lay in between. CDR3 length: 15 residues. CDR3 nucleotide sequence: TGTGCCAGCAGCTTAGCGGGGGGACTCTCTTACGAGCAGTACTTC. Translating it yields CASSLAGGLSYEQYF.

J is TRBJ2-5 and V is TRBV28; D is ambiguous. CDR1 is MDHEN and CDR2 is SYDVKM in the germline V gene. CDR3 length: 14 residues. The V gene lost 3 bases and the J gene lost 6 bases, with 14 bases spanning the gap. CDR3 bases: TGTGCCAGCAGTTTTTCTGGGTCAGGAAAGACCCAGTACTTC. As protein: CASSFSGSGKTQYF.

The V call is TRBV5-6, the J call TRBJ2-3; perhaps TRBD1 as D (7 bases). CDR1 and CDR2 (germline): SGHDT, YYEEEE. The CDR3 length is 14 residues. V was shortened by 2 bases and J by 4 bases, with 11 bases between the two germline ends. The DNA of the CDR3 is TGTGCCAGCAGCTTTACAGGGGAGGCAGATACGCAGTATTTT. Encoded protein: CASSFTGEADTQYF.

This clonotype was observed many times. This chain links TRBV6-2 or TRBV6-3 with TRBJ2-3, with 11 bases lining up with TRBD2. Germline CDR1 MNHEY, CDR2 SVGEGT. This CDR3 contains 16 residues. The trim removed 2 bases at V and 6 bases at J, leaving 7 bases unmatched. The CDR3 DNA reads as TGTGCCAGCAGTTACCCGGGACTAGCGGAGGGGGATACGCAGTATTTT. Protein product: CASSYPGLAEGDTQYF.

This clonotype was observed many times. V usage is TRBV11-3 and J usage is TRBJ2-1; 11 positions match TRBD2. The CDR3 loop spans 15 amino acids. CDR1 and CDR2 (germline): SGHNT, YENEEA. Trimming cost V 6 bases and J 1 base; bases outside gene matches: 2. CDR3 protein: CASRRTSGSYNEQFF. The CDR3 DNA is TGTGCCAGCAGGCGGACTAGCGGGTCCTACAATGAGCAGTTCTTC.

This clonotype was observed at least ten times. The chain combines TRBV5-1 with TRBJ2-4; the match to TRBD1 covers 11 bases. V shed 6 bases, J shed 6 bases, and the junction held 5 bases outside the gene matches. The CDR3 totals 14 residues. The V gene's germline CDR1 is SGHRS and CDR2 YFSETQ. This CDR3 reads CASKPGTGGNIQYF. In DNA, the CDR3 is TGCGCCAGCAAACCTGGGACAGGGGGAAACATTCAGTACTTC. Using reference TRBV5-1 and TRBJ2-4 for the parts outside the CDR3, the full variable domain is KAGVTQTPRYLIKTRGQQVTLSCSPISGHRSVSWYQQTPGQGLQFLFEYFSETQRNKGNFPGRFSGRQFSNSRSEMNVSTLELGDSALYLCASKPGTGGNIQYFGAGTRLSVL.

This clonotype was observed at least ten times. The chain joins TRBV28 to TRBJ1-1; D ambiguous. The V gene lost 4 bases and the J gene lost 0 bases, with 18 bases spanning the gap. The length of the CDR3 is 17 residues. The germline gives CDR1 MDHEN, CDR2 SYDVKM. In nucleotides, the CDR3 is TGTGCCAGCAGTTCCGACACTCAAGGGCTTCTGAACACTGAAGCTTTCTTT. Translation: CASSSDTQGLLNTEAFF.

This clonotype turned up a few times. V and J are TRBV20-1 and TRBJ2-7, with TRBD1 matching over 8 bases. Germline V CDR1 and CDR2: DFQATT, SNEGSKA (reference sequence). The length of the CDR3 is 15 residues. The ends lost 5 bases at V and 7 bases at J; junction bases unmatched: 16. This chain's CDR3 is CSAQTTGQGAWEQYF. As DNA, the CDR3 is TGCAGTGCTCAGACAACAGGGCAGGGGGCATGGGAGCAGTACTTC.

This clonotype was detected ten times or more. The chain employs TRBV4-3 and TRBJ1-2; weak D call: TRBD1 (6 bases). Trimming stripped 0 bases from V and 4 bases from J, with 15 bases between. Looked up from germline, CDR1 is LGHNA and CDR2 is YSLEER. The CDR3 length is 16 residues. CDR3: CASSQDPTGSPYGYTF. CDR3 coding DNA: TGCGCCAGCAGCCAAGATCCAACAGGGAGCCCCTATGGCTACACCTTC.

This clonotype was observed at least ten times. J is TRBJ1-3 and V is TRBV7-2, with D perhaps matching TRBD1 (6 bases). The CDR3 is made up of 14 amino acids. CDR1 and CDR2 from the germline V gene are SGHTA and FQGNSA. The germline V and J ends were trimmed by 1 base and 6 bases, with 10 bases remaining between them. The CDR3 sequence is CASSLDRVENTIYF. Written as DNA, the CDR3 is TGTGCCAGCAGCTTAGACAGGGTAGAAAACACCATATATTTT.

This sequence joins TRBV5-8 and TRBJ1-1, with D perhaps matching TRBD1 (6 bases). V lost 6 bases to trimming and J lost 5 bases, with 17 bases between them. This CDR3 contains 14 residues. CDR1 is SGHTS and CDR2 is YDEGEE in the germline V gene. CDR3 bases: TGTGCCAGCACCCGGAGGGAAGGGGGGACTGAAGCTTTCTTT. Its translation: CASTRREGGTEAFF.

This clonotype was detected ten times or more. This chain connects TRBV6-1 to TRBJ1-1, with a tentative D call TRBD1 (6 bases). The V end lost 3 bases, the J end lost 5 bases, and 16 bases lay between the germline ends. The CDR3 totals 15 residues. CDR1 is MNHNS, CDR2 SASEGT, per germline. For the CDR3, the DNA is TGTGCCAGCAGTGATAGGGGACACCACTTTACTGAAGCTTTCTTT. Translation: CASSDRGHHFTEAFF.

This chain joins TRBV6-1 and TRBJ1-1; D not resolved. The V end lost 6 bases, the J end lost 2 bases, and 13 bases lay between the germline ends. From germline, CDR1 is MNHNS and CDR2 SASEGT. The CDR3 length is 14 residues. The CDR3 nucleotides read TGTGCCAGCAGCCGCCTCCCCGCTAACACTGAAGCTTTCTTT. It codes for CASSRLPANTEAFF.

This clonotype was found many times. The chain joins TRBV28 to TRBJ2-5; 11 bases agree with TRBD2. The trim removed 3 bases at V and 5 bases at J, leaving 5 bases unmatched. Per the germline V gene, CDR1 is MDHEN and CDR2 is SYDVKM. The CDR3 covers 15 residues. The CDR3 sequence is CASSFLAGGRETQYF. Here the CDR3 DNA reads TGTGCCAGCAGTTTTTTAGCGGGAGGGCGGGAGACCCAGTACTTC.

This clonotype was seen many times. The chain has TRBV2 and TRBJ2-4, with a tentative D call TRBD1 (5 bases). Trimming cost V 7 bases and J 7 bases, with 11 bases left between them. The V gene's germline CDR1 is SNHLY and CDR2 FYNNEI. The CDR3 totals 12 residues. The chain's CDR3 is CASTQGLNIQYF. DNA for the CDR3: TGTGCCAGCACTCAGGGTCTTAACATTCAGTACTTC.

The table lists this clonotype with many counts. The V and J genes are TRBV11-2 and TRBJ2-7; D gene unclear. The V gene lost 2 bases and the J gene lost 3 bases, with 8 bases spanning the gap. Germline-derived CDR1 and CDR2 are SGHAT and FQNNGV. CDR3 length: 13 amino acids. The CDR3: CASSLNPVYEQYF. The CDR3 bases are TGTGCCAGCAGCTTAAACCCTGTCTACGAGCAGTACTTC.

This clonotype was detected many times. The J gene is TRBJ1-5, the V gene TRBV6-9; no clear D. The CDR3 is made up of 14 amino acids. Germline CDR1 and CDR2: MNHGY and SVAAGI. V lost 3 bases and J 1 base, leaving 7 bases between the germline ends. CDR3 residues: CASSYRASNQPQHF. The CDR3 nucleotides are TGTGCCAGCAGTTACCGGGCGAGCAATCAGCCCCAGCATTTT.

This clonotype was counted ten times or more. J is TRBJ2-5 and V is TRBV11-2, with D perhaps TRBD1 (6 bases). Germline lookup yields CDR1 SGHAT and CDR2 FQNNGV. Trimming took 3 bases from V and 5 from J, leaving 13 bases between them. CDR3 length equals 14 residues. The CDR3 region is CASSFNYRDETQYF. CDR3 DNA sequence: TGTGCCAGCAGCTTCAACTACAGGGATGAGACCCAGTACTTC.